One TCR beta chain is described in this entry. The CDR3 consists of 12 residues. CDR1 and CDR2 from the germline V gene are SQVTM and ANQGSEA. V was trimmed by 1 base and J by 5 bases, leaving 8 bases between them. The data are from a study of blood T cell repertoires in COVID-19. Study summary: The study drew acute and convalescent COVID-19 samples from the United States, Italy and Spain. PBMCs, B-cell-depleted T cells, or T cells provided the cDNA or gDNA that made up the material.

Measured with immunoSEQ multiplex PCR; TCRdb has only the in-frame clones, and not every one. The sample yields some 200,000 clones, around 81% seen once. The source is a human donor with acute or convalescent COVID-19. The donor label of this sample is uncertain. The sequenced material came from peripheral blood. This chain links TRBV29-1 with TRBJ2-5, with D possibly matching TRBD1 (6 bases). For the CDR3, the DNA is TGCAGCGTTGAAGCAGGGGAGGAGACCCAGTACTTC. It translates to CSVEAGEETQYF. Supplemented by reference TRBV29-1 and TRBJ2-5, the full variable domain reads SAVISQKPSRDICQRGTSLTIQCQVDSQVTMMFWYRQQPGQSLTLIATANQGSEATYESGFVIDKFPISRPNLTFSTLTVSNMSPEDSSIYLCSVEAGEETQYFGPGTRLLVL.